This TCR beta chain originates from a study of blood T cells in healthy people across ages. Study-wide context: About one barcoded beta molecule was captured per two T cells (by template switching). The study, taken as a whole, reports: Roughly linearly, TCR beta diversity per million T cells fell as age increased. Aged donors had fewer naive CD4+ cells and lower diversity than long-lived donors.

Then a second PCR, running about 7 to 11 cycles, was carried out with a sample-barcoded 5' primer and a J-beta primer mix. TCRdb itself ran the 5' RACE reads through MiXCR, one entry per CDR3 protein. The data show around 1,700,000 distinct CDR3 sequences, over 25% seen once. This CDR3 spans 14 amino acids. V was pared by 4 bases and J by 4 bases, with 4 bases of the junction left unmatched. Germline CDR1 reads MNHEY; CDR2 reads SMNVEV (reference sequence). This clonotype was recorded a few times. Its antigen remains unidentified. The TCR originated in a woman in her twenties or thirties in good health. The sequenced sample was blood. V usage is TRBV27 and J usage is TRBJ2-5; TRBD2 matches at 9 bases. The DNA of the CDR3 is TGTGCCAGCAGTTCTAGCGGGGTACGAGAGACCCAGTACTTC. Amino acid sequence: CASSSSGVRETQYF.